One sample yielded the 18 T cell receptor beta chains listed below, sequenced in a study of immune cell composition in non-small cell lung cancer. The table came from immunoSEQ multiplex PCR; TCRdb's copy has only in-frame clones and leaves some out. The table shows about 4,900 clones, with about 80% occurring only once. The sample was lung tumor tissue. Receptors originate from a human donor with non-small cell lung cancer.

The J gene is TRBJ1-1, the V gene TRBV29-1; D might be TRBD1 (5 bases). V shed 7 bases and J shed 1 base, with 16 bases lying between them. Germline lookup yields CDR1 SQVTM and CDR2 ANQGSEA. This CDR3 is 14 amino acids long. CDR3 region: CSATGSGRNTEAFF. The CDR3 coding sequence is TGCAGCGCCACAGGCTCTGGACGGAACACTGAAGCTTTCTTT.

This clone was detected once. The chain recombines TRBV6-1 with TRBJ1-4; 7 nucleotides line up with TRBD1. Germline values: CDR1 MNHNS, CDR2 SASEGT. The V gene end was trimmed by 2 bases and the J gene end by 3 bases; junction bases not matched to a gene: 3. This CDR3 has 15 residues. The CDR3 bases are TGTGCCAGCAGTGAACCAGGGGGGCCTAATGAAAAACTGTTTTTT. Amino acids: CASSEPGGPNEKLFF.

There are a few counts of this clone. The CDR3 loop is CSVVRQGMNTEAFF. The CDR3 DNA reads TGCAGCGTTGTCAGACAGGGTATGAACACTGAAGCTTTCTTT. The V and J genes are TRBV29-1 and TRBJ1-1; 7 positions match TRBD1. CDR3 size: 14 residues. Losses at the gene ends were 4 bases for V and 0 bases for J; bases not matched to a gene: 5. Germline CDR1 SQVTM, CDR2 ANQGSEA.

About this clone: The junction departs from germline at one end; a sequencing error may be responsible. This chain uses TRBV5-6 with TRBJ2-1; the D gene is possibly TRBD1 (6 bases). This CDR3 has 12 residues. Germline V gene sequence: CDR1 SGHDT, CDR2 YYEEEE. CDR3 in amino acids: CASSLPDRLGVF. The CDR3 DNA reads TGTGCCAGCAGCCTCCCCGACAGGTTGGGGGTCTTC. Full variable domain (remainder filled in from reference TRBV5-6 and TRBJ2-1): DAGVTQSPTHLIKTRGQQVTLRCSPKSGHDTVSWYQQALGQGPQFIFQYYEEEERQRGNFPDRFSGHQFPNYSSELNVNALLLGDSALYLCASSLPDRLGVFGPGTRLTVL.

This clone was seen a single time. The chain couples TRBV19 to TRBJ2-7; possible D gene TRBD2, 6 bases. CDR1 is LNHDA and CDR2 is SQIVND in the germline V gene (reference sequence). The CDR3 is 15 amino acids. V shed 3 bases and J shed 3 bases, with 15 bases lying between them. The CDR3 DNA is TGTGCCAGTAGTATTGGGTCGGGGGACCTCTACGAGCAGTACTTC. Amino acid sequence: CASSIGSGDLYEQYF.

The rearrangement joins TRBV7-2 to TRBJ2-1; no reliable D call. The CDR3 sequence is 13 residues long. CDR1 and CDR2 (germline): SGHTA, FQGNSA. V was pared by 5 bases and J by 0 bases, with 5 bases between. The DNA for the CDR3 is TGTGCCAGCAGCGAGAGCTCCTACAATGAGCAGTTCTTC. Encoded protein: CASSESSYNEQFF.

The rearrangement joins TRBV13 to TRBJ2-1; tentative D call: TRBD1 (6 bases). V shed 8 bases and J shed 7 bases, with 21 bases lying between them. Germline CDR1 reads PRHDT; CDR2 reads FYEKMQ (reference sequence). This CDR3 has 15 residues. CDR3 bases: TGTGCCAGCTCCCCCGTCGGGAATCAGGGGAATGAGCAGTTCTTC. It encodes CASSPVGNQGNEQFF.

J is TRBJ2-1 and V is TRBV19, with 10 bases matching TRBD2. Germline CDR1 LNHDA, CDR2 SQIVND (reference sequence). The CDR3 has 19 residues. The V gene end was trimmed by 6 bases and the J gene end by 3 bases; junction bases not matched to a gene: 17. The CDR3 sequence is CASRSTEGSGRAYYNEQFF. Written as DNA, the CDR3 is TGTGCCAGTAGATCCACCGAGGGCAGCGGGAGGGCCTACTACAATGAGCAGTTCTTC.

The chain is built from TRBV30 and TRBJ1-2, with a possible D match to TRBD1 (6 bases). V was cut by 4 bases and J by 4 bases, with 16 bases left in between. The CDR3 has 14 amino acids. Looked up from germline, CDR1 is GTSNPN and CDR2 is SVGIG (reference sequence). The CDR3 DNA reads as TGTGCCTGGACCGAACAGGGAGAGGGCTATGGCTACACCTTC. It is translated as CAWTEQGEGYGYTF.

The genes are TRBV19 and TRBJ1-5; D gene uncertain. CDR3 length equals 15 residues. The V gene's germline CDR1 is LNHDA and CDR2 SQIVND (reference sequence). The V gene lost 5 bases and the J gene lost 3 bases, with 14 bases spanning the gap. This CDR3 reads CASSHVRVANQPQHF. The CDR3 bases are TGTGCCAGTAGTCACGTACGGGTGGCCAATCAGCCCCAGCATTTT.

This chain links TRBV19 with TRBJ1-4, with D unresolved. V dropped 6 bases and J dropped 3 bases, with 14 bases sitting between them. CDR1 and CDR2 (germline): LNHDA, SQIVND (reference sequence). CDR3 size: 15 residues. The CDR3 protein is CASRREQIPNEKLFF. CDR3 bases: TGTGCCAGTAGACGTGAACAGATCCCTAATGAAAAACTGTTTTTT.

V and J are TRBV30 and TRBJ1-5, with 7 bases that match TRBD1. Germline trimming cut 4 bases from V and 2 bases from J; bases unmatched to any gene: 8. The CDR3 has 15 residues. Germline-derived CDR1 and CDR2 are GTSNPN and SVGIG (reference sequence). The CDR3 is CAWTKGAAGNQPQHF. The CDR3 DNA reads TGTGCCTGGACGAAGGGGGCGGCAGGCAATCAGCCCCAGCATTTT.

This rearrangement joins TRBV7-9 to TRBJ2-1; 8 positions match TRBD2. Trimming removed 2 bases from V and 7 bases from J; junction bases left unmatched: 7. The CDR3 length is 15 residues. From germline, CDR1 is SEHNR and CDR2 FQNEAQ (reference sequence). The CDR3 is CASSLSGSMMNEQFF. CDR3 nucleotide sequence: TGTGCCAGCAGCTTAAGCGGGAGTATGATGAATGAGCAGTTCTTC.

This clone appeared a single time. The gene calls are TRBV20-1 and TRBJ2-1; no firm D call. The germline CDR1 and CDR2 sequences are DFQATT and SNEGSKA (reference sequence). Trimming took off 0 bases at V and 10 bases at J, with 7 bases between the two ends. The CDR3 is 11 residues long. The CDR3 loop reads CSARDQTEQFF. DNA for the CDR3: TGCAGTGCTAGAGACCAGACAGAGCAGTTCTTC.

This clone has just a few counts. The V gene is TRBV11-2, the J gene TRBJ2-1; D is ambiguous. The CDR3 extends over 13 amino acids. Trimming took 1 base from V and 4 from J, leaving 5 bases between them. The germline gives CDR1 SGHAT, CDR2 FQNNGV. CDR3 sequence: CASSLALYNEQFF. CDR3 coding DNA: TGTGCCAGCAGCTTAGCACTTTACAATGAGCAGTTCTTC. The variable domain in full, with the rest retrieved from reference TRBV11-2 and TRBJ2-1, is EAGVAQSPRYKIIEKRQSVAFWCNPISGHATLYWYQQILGQGPKLLIQFQNNGVVDDSQLPKDRFSAERLKGVDSTLKIQPAKLEDSAVYLCASSLALYNEQFFGPGTRLTVL.

This chain joins TRBV9 and TRBJ1-1; D perhaps matches TRBD1 (5 bases). Germline loops: CDR1 SGDLS, CDR2 YYNGEE. Trimming took off 4 bases at V and 1 base at J, with 14 bases between the two ends. The CDR3 runs to 15 residues. The CDR3 region has the DNA TGTGCCAGCAGCCCAGGGACTCTTGGGAACACTGAAGCTTTCTTT. Translated, it gives CASSPGTLGNTEAFF.

This clone came up a few times. V gene TRBV2 combines with J gene TRBJ1-5, with D maybe TRBD1 (5 bases). Trimming stripped 4 bases from V and 3 bases from J, with 13 bases between. Germline-derived CDR1 and CDR2 are SNHLY and FYNNEI. This CDR3 is built from 15 residues. CDR3 DNA: TGTGCCAGCAGTGCCGGGACTTCAAACAATCAGCCCCAGCATTTT. Its protein product is CASSAGTSNNQPQHF. Full variable domain (remainder filled in from reference TRBV2 and TRBJ1-5): EPEVTQTPSHQVTQMGQEVILRCVPISNHLYFYWYRQILGQKVEFLVSFYNNEISEKSEIFDDQFSVERPDGSNFTLKIRSTKLEDSAMYFCASSAGTSNNQPQHFGDGTRLSIL.

The J gene is TRBJ2-7, the V gene TRBV7-9; 10 bases map to TRBD2. Germline values: CDR1 SEHNR, CDR2 FQNEAQ (reference sequence). The V segment lost 2 bases and the J segment 10 bases; nucleotides outside the gene matches: 8. This CDR3 region has 14 residues. Here the CDR3 reads CASSLSLAGALQYF. CDR3 sequence (DNA): TGTGCCAGCAGCTTATCGCTAGCGGGGGCCCTTCAGTACTTC.